This TCR beta chain was sequenced during a study of post-analysis software for immune sequencing data. Study-wide results and limits: F-measure co-clustering was strong for batch-matched samples. Patients had higher frequencies than controls of roughly 5 TRBV segments, including TRBV5-6, TRBV5-1 and TRBV20-1.

This CDR3 region has 15 residues. V lost 5 bases and J lost 3, with 17 bases in between. Germline V CDR1 and CDR2: SGHTA, FQGNSA. Built from TCR beta cDNA, the libraries had unique molecular identifiers in them. TCRdb processed the PCR reads anew with MiXCR; each CDR3 protein has one entry. There are hundreds of thousands of distinct CDR3 sequences in the sample; 44% occur only once, and roughly 1.8% lies in the top ten. This clonotype was seen only a few times. Its target is unknown. Sequenced material: blood. This sequence joins TRBV7-2 and TRBJ2-7; perhaps TRBD2 as D (5 bases). The sequence was obtained from a girl aged 10 to 17 with multiple sclerosis. CDR3 amino acids: CASSVSTGLDYEQYF. The CDR3 region has the DNA TGTGCCAGCAGCGTATCCACTGGACTCGACTACGAGCAGTACTTC.